The T cell receptor (beta chain) under discussion was sequenced for a study of Graves' ophthalmopathy and Graves' hyperthyroidism. Many counts were recorded for this clonotype. RNA transcripts were the template, and TCR beta CDR3 regions were amplified from them. Scientists carried out first-round RT-PCR using HTBI primers and then a second-round multiplex PCR. TCRdb fed the multiplex PCR reads into MiXCR, producing one record per CDR3 protein. The table has over a million distinct CDR3 sequences, 35% to 40% seen once. V was pared by 4 bases and J by 0 bases, with 1 base of the junction left unmatched. The CDR3 consists of 16 residues. Germline V lookup: CDR1 SEHNR, CDR2 FQNEAQ (reference sequence).

The sequenced material came from peripheral blood or thyroid tissue (not recorded which). V usage is TRBV7-9 and J usage is TRBJ2-5; 14 nucleotides line up with TRBD2. The clonotype comes from an adult man with Graves' hyperthyroidism. CDR3 coding DNA: TGTGCCAGCAGCTCGGGACTAGCGGGGGACCAAGAGACCCAGTACTTC. Its protein product is CASSSGLAGDQETQYF.